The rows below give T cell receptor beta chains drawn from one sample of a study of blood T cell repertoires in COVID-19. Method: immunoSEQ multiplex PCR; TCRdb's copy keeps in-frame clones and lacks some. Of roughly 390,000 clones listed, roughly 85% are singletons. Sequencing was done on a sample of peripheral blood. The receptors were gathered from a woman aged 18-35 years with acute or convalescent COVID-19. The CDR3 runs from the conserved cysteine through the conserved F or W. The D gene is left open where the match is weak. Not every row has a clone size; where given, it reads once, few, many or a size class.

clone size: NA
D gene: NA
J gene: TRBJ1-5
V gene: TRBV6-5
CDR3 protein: CASSPTDRRNQPQHF
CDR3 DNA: TGTGCCAGCAGTCCTACCGACAGGCGCAATCAGCCCCAGCATTTT

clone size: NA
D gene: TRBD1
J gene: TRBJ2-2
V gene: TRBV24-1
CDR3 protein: CARQTGGSGELFF
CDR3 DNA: TGTGCCAGACAGACAGGGGGAAGCGGGGAGCTGTTTTTT

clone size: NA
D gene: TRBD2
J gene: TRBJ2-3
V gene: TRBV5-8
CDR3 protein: CASRTMAGEGDTQYF
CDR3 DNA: TGTGCCAGCAGGACTATGGCGGGGGAAGGAGATACGCAGTATTTT

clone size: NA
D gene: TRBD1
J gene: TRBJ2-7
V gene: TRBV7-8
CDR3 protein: CASSHRPRGRYEQYF
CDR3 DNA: TGTGCCAGCAGTCATCGTCCCAGGGGGCGGTACGAGCAGTACTTC

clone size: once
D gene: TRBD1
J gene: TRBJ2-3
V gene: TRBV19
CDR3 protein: CASSITGAKTDTQYF
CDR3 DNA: TGTGCCAGTAGTATTACAGGGGCAAAAACAGATACGCAGTATTTT

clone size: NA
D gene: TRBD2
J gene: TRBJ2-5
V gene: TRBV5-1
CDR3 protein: CASSPLVAGGVETQYF
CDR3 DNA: TGCGCCAGCAGCCCGCTAGTAGCGGGAGGTGTGGAGACCCAGTACTTC

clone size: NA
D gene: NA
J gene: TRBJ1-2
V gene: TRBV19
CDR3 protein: CASSRDYDGYTF
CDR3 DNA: TGTGCCAGTAGTAGGGACTACGATGGCTACACCTTC

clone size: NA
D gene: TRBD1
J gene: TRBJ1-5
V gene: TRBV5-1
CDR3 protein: CASSWTGGAGQPQHF
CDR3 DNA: TGCGCCAGCAGCTGGACAGGGGGCGCAGGGCAGCCCCAGCATTTT

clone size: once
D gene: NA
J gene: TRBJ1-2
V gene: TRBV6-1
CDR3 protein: CASSEGLTGGGYTF
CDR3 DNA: TGTGCCAGCAGTGAAGGGCTGACCGGGGGTGGCTACACCTTC

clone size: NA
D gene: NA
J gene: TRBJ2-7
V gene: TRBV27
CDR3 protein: CASSITRTMSSYEQYF
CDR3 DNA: TGTGCCAGCAGTATTACGAGGACAATGAGCTCCTACGAGCAGTACTTC

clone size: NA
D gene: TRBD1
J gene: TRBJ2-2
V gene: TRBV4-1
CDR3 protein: CASNQGDGELFF
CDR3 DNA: TGCGCCAGCAATCAGGGGGACGGGGAGCTGTTTTTT

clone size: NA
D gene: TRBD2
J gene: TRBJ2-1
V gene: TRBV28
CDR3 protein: CASTPPFGTSSYNEQFF
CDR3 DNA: TGTGCCAGCACCCCCCCTTTCGGGACTAGCTCCTACAATGAGCAGTTCTTC

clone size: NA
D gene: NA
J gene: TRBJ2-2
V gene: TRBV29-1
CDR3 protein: CSVLGTGNTGELFF
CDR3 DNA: TGCAGCGTTTTAGGAACGGGGAACACCGGGGAGCTGTTTTTT

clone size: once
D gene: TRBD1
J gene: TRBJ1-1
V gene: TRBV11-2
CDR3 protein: CASSSLTGRTEAFF
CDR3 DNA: TGTGCCAGCAGCTCCCTGACAGGGCGAACTGAAGCTTTCTTT

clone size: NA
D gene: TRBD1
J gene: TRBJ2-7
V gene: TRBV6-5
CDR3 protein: CASCITTGGYEQYF
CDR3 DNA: TGTGCCAGCTGTATTACAACAGGGGGCTACGAGCAGTACTTC

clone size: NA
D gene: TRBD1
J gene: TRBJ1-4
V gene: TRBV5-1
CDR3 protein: CASSWTGGVEKLFF
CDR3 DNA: TGCGCCAGCAGTTGGACAGGGGGCGTTGAAAAACTGTTTTTT

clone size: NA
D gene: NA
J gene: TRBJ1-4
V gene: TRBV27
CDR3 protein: CASSLSPGTNEKLFF
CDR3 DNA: TGTGCCAGCAGTTTATCGCCGGGAACTAATGAAAAACTGTTTTTT

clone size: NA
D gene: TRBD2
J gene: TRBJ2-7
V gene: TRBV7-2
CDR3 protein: CASSLRLAQSSYEQYF
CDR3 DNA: TGTGCCAGCAGCCTCCGACTAGCGCAAAGCTCCTACGAGCAGTACTTC

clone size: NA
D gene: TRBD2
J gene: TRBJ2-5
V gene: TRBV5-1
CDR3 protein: CASSLEGGRAWETQYF
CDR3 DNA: TGCGCCAGCAGCTTGGAAGGAGGGAGGGCCTGGGAGACCCAGTACTTC

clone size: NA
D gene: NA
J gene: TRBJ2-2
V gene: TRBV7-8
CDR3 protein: CASSLRYSGGELFF
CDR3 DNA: TGTGCCAGCAGCTTACGTTACTCTGGCGGGGAGCTGTTTTTT

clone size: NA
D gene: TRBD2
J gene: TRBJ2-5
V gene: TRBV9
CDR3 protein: CASSVGPSGDQETQYF
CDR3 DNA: TGTGCCAGCAGCGTAGGGCCTAGCGGGGACCAAGAGACCCAGTACTTC

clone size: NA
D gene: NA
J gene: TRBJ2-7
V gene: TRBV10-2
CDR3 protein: CASSGRLVHEQYF
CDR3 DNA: TGCGCCAGCAGTGGCCGACTAGTCCACGAGCAGTACTTC

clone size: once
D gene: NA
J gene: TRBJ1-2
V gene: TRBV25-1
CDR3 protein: CASSGVEPYAGYTF
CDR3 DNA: TGTGCCAGCAGTGGCGTCGAACCCTATGCTGGCTACACCTTC

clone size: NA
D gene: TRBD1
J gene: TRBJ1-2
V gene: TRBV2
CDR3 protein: CASSEETGSGYTF
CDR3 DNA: TGTGCCAGCAGTGAGGAGACAGGGTCGGGCTACACCTTC

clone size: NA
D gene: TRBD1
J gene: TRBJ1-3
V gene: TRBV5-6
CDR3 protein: CASSLAGQGNGGDTIYF
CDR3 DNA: TGTGCCAGCAGCTTGGCGGGACAGGGGAATGGGGGAGACACCATATATTTT

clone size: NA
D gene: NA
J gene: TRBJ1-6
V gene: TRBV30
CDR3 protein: CAWRSNYNSPLHF
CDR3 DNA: TGTGCCTGGAGGTCAAATTATAATTCACCCCTCCACTTT

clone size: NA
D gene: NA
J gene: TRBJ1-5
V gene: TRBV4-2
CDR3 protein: CASSQEEGQGSSNQPQHF
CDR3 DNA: TGTGCCAGCAGCCAAGAAGAAGGCCAGGGGTCTAGCAATCAGCCCCAGCATTTT

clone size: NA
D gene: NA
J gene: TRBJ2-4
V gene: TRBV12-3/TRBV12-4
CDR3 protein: CASSFPDFGIQYF
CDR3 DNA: TGTGCCAGCAGCTTTCCCGACTTTGGCATTCAGTACTTC

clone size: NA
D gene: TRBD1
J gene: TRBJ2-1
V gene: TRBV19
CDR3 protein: CASGDRSNEQFF
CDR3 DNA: TGTGCCAGTGGGGACAGGTCGAATGAGCAGTTCTTC

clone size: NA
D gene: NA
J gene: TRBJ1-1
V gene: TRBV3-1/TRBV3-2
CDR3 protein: CASSLRDVNTEAFF
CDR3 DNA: TGTGCCAGCAGCCTCCGGGATGTCAACACTGAAGCTTTCTTT

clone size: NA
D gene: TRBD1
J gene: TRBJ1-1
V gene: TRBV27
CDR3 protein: CASSSGQTVPLNTEAFF
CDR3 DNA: TGTGCCAGCAGTTCGGGACAGACGGTCCCCTTGAACACTGAAGCTTTCTTT

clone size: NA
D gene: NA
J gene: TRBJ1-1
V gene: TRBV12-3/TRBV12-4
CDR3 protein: CASSFVGNTEAFF
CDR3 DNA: TGTGCCAGCAGTTTTGTCGGGAACACTGAAGCTTTCTTT